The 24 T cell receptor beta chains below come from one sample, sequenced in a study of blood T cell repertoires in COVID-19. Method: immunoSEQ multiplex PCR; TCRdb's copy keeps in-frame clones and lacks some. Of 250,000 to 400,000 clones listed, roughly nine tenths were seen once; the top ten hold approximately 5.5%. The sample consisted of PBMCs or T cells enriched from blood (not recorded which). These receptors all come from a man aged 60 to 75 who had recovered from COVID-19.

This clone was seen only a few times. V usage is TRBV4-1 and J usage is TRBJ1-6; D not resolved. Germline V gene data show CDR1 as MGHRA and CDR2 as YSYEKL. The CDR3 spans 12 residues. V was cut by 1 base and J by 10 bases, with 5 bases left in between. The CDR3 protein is CASSQVASPLHF. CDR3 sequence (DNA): TGCGCCAGCAGCCAAGTAGCCTCACCCCTCCACTTT.

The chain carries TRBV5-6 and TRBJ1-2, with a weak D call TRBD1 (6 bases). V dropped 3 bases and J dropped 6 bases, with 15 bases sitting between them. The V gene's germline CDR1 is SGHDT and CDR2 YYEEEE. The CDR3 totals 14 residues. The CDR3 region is CASSSSGTTDGYTF. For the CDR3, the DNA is TGTGCCAGCAGCTCTTCCGGGACAACTGATGGCTACACCTTC. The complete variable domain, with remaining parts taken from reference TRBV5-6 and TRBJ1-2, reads DAGVTQSPTHLIKTRGQQVTLRCSPKSGHDTVSWYQQALGQGPQFIFQYYEEEERQRGNFPDRFSGHQFPNYSSELNVNALLLGDSALYLCASSSSGTTDGYTFGSGTRLTVV.

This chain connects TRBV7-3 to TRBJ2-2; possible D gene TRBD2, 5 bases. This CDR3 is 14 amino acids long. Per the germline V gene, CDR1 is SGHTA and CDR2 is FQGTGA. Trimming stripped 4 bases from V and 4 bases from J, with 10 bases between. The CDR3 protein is CASSSGSGTGELFF. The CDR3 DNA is TGTGCCAGCAGCTCGGGGTCGGGCACCGGGGAGCTGTTTTTT.

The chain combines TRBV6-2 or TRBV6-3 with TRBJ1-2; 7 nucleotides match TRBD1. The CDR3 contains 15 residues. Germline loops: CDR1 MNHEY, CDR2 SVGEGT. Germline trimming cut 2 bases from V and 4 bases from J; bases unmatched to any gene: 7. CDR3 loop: CASSYPGQPPYGYTF. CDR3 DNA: TGTGCCAGCAGTTACCCGGGACAGCCGCCCTATGGCTACACCTTC.

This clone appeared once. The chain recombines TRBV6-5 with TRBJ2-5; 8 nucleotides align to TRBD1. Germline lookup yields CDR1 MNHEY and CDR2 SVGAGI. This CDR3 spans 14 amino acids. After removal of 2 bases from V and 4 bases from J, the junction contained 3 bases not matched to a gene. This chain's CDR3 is CASSYLDRGETQYF. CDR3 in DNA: TGTGCCAGCAGTTACCTTGACAGGGGAGAGACCCAGTACTTC.

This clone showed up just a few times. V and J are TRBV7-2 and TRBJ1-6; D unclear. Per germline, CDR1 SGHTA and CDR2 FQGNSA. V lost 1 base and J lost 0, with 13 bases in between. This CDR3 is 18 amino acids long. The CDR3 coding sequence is TGTGCCAGCAGCTTAGGAGGGTCAGTGAGCTCCTATAATTCACCCCTCCACTTT. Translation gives CASSLGGSVSSYNSPLHF.

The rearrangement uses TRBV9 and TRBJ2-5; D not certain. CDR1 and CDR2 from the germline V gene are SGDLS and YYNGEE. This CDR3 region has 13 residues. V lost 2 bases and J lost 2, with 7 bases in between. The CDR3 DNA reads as TGTGCCAGCAGCGTTTTCAGTCAAGAGACCCAGTACTTC. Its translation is CASSVFSQETQYF.

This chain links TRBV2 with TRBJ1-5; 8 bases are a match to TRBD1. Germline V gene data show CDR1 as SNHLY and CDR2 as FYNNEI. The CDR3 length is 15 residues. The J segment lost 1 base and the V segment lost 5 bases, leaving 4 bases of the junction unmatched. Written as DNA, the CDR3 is TGTGCCAGCAGTTCGCAGGGGGCGAGCAATCAGCCCCAGCATTTT. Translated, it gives CASSSQGASNQPQHF.

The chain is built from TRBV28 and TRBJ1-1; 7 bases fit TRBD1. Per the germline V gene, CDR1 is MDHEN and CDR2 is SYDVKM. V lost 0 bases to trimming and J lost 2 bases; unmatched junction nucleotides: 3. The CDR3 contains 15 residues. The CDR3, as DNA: TGTGCCAGCAGTTTATGGGGACAGATAAACACTGAAGCTTTCTTT. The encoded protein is CASSLWGQINTEAFF.

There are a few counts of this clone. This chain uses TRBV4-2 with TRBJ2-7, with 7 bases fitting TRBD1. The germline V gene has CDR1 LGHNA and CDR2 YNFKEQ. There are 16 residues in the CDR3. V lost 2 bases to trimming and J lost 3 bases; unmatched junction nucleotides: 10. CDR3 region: CASSQNTGTANYEQYF. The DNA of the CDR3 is TGTGCCAGCAGCCAAAATACCGGGACAGCGAACTACGAGCAGTACTTC.

As DNA, the CDR3 is TGCGCCAGCAGCTTGGGGGAGACTAGCGGGAGGTATAAAAGCTCCTACGAGCAGTACTTC. Translating it yields CASSLGETSGRYKSSYEQYF. The rearrangement links TRBV5-1 to TRBJ2-7, with 13 nucleotides matching TRBD2. V shed 0 bases and J 0 bases; nucleotides not matched to a gene: 12. The germline V gene encodes CDR1 SGHRS and CDR2 YFSETQ. This CDR3 comprises 20 residues.

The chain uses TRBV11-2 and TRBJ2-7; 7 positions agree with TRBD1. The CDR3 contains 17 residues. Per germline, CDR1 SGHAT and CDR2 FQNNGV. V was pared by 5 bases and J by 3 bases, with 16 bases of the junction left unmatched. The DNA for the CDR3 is TGTGCCAGCAGCCATCGCATCCTCCCGGGACAGCACTACGAGCAGTACTTC. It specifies CASSHRILPGQHYEQYF.

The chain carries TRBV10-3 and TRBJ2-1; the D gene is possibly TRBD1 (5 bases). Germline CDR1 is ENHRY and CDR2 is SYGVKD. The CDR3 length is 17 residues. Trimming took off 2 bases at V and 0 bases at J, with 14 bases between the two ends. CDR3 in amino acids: CAISEAPGISSYNEQFF. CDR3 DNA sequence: TGTGCCATCAGTGAGGCGCCAGGGATAAGCTCCTACAATGAGCAGTTCTTC.

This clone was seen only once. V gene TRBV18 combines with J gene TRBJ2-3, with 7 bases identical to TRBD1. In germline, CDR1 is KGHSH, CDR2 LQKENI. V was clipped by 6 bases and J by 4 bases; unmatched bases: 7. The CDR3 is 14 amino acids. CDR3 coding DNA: TGTGCCAGCTCGCAAACCGGGACAGCAGATACGCAGTATTTT. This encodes CASSQTGTADTQYF.

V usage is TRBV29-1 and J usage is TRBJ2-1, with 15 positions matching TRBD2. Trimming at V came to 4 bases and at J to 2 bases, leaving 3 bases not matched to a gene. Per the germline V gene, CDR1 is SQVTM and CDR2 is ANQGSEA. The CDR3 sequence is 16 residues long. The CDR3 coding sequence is TGCAGCGTTGGGGGACTAGCGGGAGGACCCTACAATGAGCAGTTCTTC. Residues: CSVGGLAGGPYNEQFF.

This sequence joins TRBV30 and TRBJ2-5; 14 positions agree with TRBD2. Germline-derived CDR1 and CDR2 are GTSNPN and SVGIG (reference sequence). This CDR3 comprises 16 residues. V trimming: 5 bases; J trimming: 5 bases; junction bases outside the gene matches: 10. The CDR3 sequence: CAWEPGLAGVRETQYF. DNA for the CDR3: TGTGCCTGGGAACCGGGACTAGCGGGAGTTCGGGAGACCCAGTACTTC.

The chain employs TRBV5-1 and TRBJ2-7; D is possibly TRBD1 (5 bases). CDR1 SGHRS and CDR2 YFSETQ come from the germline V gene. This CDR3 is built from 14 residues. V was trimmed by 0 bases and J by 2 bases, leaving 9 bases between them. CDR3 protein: CASSLGGATYEQYF. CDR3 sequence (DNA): TGCGCCAGCAGCTTGGGTGGGGCCACCTACGAGCAGTACTTC.

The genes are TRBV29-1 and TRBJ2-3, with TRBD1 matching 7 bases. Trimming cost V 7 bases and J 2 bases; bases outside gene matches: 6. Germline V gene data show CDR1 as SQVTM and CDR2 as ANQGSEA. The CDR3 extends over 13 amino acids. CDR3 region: CSGGTVYTDTQYF. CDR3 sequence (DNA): TGCAGCGGGGGGACAGTTTACACAGATACGCAGTATTTT.

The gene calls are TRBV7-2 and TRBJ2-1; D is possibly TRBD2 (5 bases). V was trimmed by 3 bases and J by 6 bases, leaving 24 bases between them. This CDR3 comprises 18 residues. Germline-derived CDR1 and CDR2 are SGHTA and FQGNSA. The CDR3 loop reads CASSFVLALASLVNEQFF. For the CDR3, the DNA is TGTGCCAGCAGCTTCGTTCTAGCCCTGGCTAGCTTGGTCAATGAGCAGTTCTTC.

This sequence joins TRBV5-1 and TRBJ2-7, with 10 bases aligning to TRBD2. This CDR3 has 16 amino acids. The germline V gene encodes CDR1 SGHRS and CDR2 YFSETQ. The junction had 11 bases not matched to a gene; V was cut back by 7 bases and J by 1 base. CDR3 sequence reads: CASGMASGRSSYEQYF. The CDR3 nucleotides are TGCGCCAGCGGGATGGCTAGCGGGAGATCTTCCTACGAGCAGTACTTC.

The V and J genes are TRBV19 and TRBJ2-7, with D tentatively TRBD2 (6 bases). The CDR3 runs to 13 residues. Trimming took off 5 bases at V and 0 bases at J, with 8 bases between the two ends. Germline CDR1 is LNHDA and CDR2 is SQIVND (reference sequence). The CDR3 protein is CASSLGGSYEQYF. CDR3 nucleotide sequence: TGTGCCAGTAGTCTGGGAGGCTCCTACGAGCAGTACTTC. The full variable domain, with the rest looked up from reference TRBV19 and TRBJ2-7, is DGGITQSPKYLFRKEGQNVTLSCEQNLNHDAMYWYRQDPGQGLRLIYYSQIVNDFQKGDIAEGYSVSREKKESFPLTVTSAQKNPTAFYLCASSLGGSYEQYFGPGTRLTVT.

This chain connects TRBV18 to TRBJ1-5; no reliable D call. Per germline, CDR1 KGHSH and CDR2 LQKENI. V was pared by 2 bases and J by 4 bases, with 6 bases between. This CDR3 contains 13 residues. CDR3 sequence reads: CASSPTVNQPQHF. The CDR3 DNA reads TGTGCCAGCTCACCAACTGTGAATCAGCCCCAGCATTTT.

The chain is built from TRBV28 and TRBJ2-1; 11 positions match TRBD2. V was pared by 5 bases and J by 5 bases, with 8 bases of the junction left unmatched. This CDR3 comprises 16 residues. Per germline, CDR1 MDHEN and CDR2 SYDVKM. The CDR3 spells CASSPAGLAENNEQFF. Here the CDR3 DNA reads TGTGCCAGCAGTCCGGCGGGACTAGCGGAGAACAATGAGCAGTTCTTC.

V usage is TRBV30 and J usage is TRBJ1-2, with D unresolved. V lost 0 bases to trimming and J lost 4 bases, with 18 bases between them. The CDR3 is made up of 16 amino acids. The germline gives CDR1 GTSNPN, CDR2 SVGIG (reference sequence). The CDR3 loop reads CAWSVRQGDGFYGYTF. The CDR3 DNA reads TGTGCCTGGAGTGTACGCCAAGGAGACGGATTCTATGGCTACACCTTC.